The clone carrying this T cell receptor (beta chain) occurred many times. Its antigen is unidentified. The time point here: newly diagnosed GD, antithyroid drugs for less than 3 months. After RNA was extracted from PBMCs, the TCR library was made from it. American Thyroid Association guidelines were used to diagnose Graves' disease. Relying on iRepertoire HTBI primers and Arm-PCR of CDR3 regions, the team built TCR beta libraries. TCRdb reanalysed the multiplex PCR reads using MiXCR and keeps one entry per CDR3 protein. The sample records 400,000 to 500,000 distinct CDR3 sequences, 12% to 15% being singletons. Germline CDR1 is SGHNT and CDR2 is YYREEE (reference sequence). The J segment lost 2 bases and the V segment lost 4 bases, leaving 5 bases of the junction unmatched. CDR3 length equals 15 residues. This entry belongs to a study of regulatory T cells in long-lasting Graves disease. Findings and limits, study-wide: TCR diversity was lower in persistent Graves' patients (versus newly diagnosed ones).

The same data also contributed to another study, on T cells in Graves' hyperthyroidism and ophthalmopathy.

This receptor was obtained from a woman aged 45 to 65 with Graves disease. The gene calls are TRBV5-4 and TRBJ2-3, with 9 bases matching TRBD1. The sequencing here drew on peripheral blood mononuclear cells (PBMCs), taken at new diagnosis, from a patient treated with antithyroid drugs. Here the CDR3 reads CASSPGTGNTDTQYF. CDR3 sequence (DNA): TGTGCCAGCAGCCCCGGGACAGGGAACACAGATACGCAGTATTTT.